Below, one T cell receptor (beta chain) is given with its context. Antigen unknown. Time point: week 5, during vaccination. Doses comprised 300 ug of mutant IDH1 20-mer peptide each, plus topical imiquimod. This sample was taken from a study of a mutant IDH1 vaccine in newly diagnosed glioma. There are 15 residues in the CDR3. Germline V gene lookup returns CDR1 SEHNR and CDR2 FQNEAQ (reference sequence). V dropped 5 bases and J dropped 6; count of bases not matched to a gene: 10. Clones were sequenced by immunoSEQ multiplex PCR, and TCRdb holds only the in-frame ones, with some missing. The data show about 56,000 clones, 85% to 90% seen once.

The receptor was derived from a woman aged 40-49 years with glioma. This material consisted of PBMCs, taken from a glioma patient whose treatment included an IDH1 peptide vaccine. This sequence joins TRBV7-9 and TRBJ1-2, with 9 nucleotides matching TRBD1. CDR3 in DNA: TGTGCCAGCAGCCCCATTCCGGGACAGGGTGATGGCTACACCTTC. Protein sequence: CASSPIPGQGDGYTF. Full variable domain (outside the CDR3, taken from reference TRBV7-9 and TRBJ1-2): DTGVSQNPRHKITKRGQNVTFRCDPISEHNRLYWYRQTLGQGPEFLTYFQNEAQLEKSRLLSDRFSAERPKGSFSTLEIQRTEQGDSAMYLCASSPIPGQGDGYTFGSGTRLTVV.